The rows below give T cell receptor beta chains drawn from one sample of a study of CD8 T cells in Susac syndrome. TCRdb ran MiXCR on the immunoSEQ multiplex PCR reads and lists one entry per CDR3 protein. The table has 250,000 to 300,000 distinct CDR3 sequences, approximately 89% seen once; the top ten hold around 0.2%. The sample consisted of CD8+ T cells from PBMCs. These receptors all stem from a human donor with multiple sclerosis. Both conserved end residues are part of each CDR3. Each record gives: clone size, V gene, J gene, D gene, CDR3 protein, CDR3 DNA. A D gene is named only where the DNA matches it firmly. Some rows mark clone size as missing; the rest say once, few, many or name a class of expanded clone.

once	TRBV20-1	TRBJ2-1	TRBD2	CSATLLGGLAGRRNEQFF	TGCAGTGCTACCCTATTGGGGGGACTAGCGGGACGGCGGAATGAGCAGTTCTTC
NA	TRBV29-1	TRBJ2-3	TRBD2	CSVEHRGLVLAGGPEDTQYF	TGCAGCGTCGAACACAGGGGGCTGGTTCTAGCGGGAGGGCCCGAGGATACGCAGTATTTT
NA	TRBV20-1	TRBJ2-1	TRBD2	CSGAERLAGGNEQFF	TGCAGTGGGGCCGAGAGACTAGCGGGAGGCAATGAGCAGTTCTTC
NA	TRBV7-9	TRBJ2-2	TRBD2	CASSPFWGGTGELFF	TGTGCCAGCAGCCCATTCTGGGGGGGCACCGGGGAGCTGTTTTTT
NA	TRBV7-6	TRBJ2-7	NA	CASSLEEGNEQYF	TGTGCCAGCAGCTTAGAGGAAGGGAACGAGCAGTACTTC
NA	TRBV4-1	TRBJ2-5	NA	CASSRPEETQYF	TGCGCCAGCAGCCGACCGGAAGAGACCCAGTACTTC
NA	TRBV15	TRBJ2-5	NA	CATSRVGGQGYQETQYF	TGTGCCACCAGCAGAGTGGGGGGGCAGGGATACCAAGAGACCCAGTACTTC
once	TRBV9	TRBJ2-2	TRBD1	CASSGTGGGTGELFF	TGTGCCAGCAGCGGGACAGGGGGTGGCACCGGGGAGCTGTTTTTT
NA	TRBV5-3	TRBJ2-1	TRBD2	CARSFAGVENEQFF	TGTGCCAGAAGCTTTGCGGGAGTGGAAAATGAGCAGTTCTTC
NA	TRBV27	TRBJ2-7	NA	CASGMGPLYEQYF	TGTGCCAGCGGGATGGGTCCCCTCTACGAGCAGTACTTC
NA	TRBV28	TRBJ1-2	TRBD1	CASSFPGTGGDYGYTF	TGTGCCAGCAGTTTTCCCGGGACAGGGGGTGACTATGGCTACACCTTC
NA	TRBV27	TRBJ1-2	NA	CASRPLGGLNYGYTF	TGTGCCAGCAGACCACTCGGGGGCCTTAACTATGGCTACACCTTC
NA	TRBV11-2	TRBJ2-4	TRBD2	CASSPGGGAKNIQYF	TGTGCCAGCAGCCCCGGGGGGGGAGCCAAAAACATTCAGTACTTC
NA	TRBV6-2/TRBV6-3	TRBJ2-7	NA	CASSPPLGTVSSYEQYF	TGTGCCAGCAGTCCACCGTTGGGGACGGTCAGCTCCTACGAGCAGTACTTC
NA	TRBV19	TRBJ1-1	NA	CASSIFGAMDTEAFF	TGTGCCAGTAGTATATTCGGGGCGATGGACACTGAAGCTTTCTTT
NA	TRBV7-2	TRBJ1-6	NA	CASSSLGEGGSPLHF	TGTGCCAGCAGCTCCCTCGGGGAGGGGGGCTCACCCCTCCACTTT
NA	TRBV20-1	TRBJ2-5	NA	CSAPPPTNYQETQYF	TGCAGTGCGCCTCCCCCGACTAACTACCAAGAGACCCAGTACTTC
NA	TRBV12-3/TRBV12-4	TRBJ1-1	NA	CASTTAGAGTEAFF	TGTGCCAGCACCACAGCAGGGGCTGGTACTGAAGCTTTCTTT
NA	TRBV6-1	TRBJ1-1	NA	CASSERTAVNPEAFF	TGTGCCAGCAGTGAAAGGACCGCTGTGAACCCTGAAGCTTTCTTT
NA	TRBV20-1	TRBJ2-1	TRBD2	CSSRLAGYNEQFF	TGCAGTTCTAGACTAGCAGGGTACAATGAGCAGTTCTTC
NA	TRBV7-6	TRBJ2-5	NA	CASTNGLTQETQYF	TGTGCCAGCACGAACGGACTAACCCAAGAGACCCAGTACTTC
NA	TRBV4-1	TRBJ2-1	TRBD2	CASSSGESYNEQFF	TGCGCCAGCTCTAGCGGGGAGTCCTACAATGAGCAGTTCTTC
NA	TRBV7-8	TRBJ2-5	TRBD2	CASSLGGLAGIETQYF	TGTGCCAGCAGCTTGGGGGGACTAGCGGGGATCGAGACCCAGTACTTC
NA	TRBV5-4	TRBJ2-5	NA	CASSLDTQETQYF	TGTGCCAGCAGCTTGGACACACAAGAGACCCAGTACTTC
few	TRBV7-8	TRBJ2-2	NA	CASSLVGSGELFF	TGTGCCAGCAGCTTGGTGGGTTCGGGGGAGCTGTTTTTT
NA	TRBV4-3	TRBJ2-2	TRBD2	CASSQAITGGFRSGELFF	TGCGCCAGCAGCCAAGCAATCACGGGAGGATTTAGGTCCGGGGAGCTGTTTTTT
NA	TRBV27	TRBJ2-3	TRBD1	CASSPHPTGTWGTDTQYF	TGTGCCAGCAGTCCACACCCGACAGGGACATGGGGTACAGATACGCAGTATTTT
NA	TRBV6-2/TRBV6-3	TRBJ2-7	NA	CASSYSLQGSYEQYF	TGTGCCAGCAGTTACTCGCTGCAGGGGAGCTACGAGCAGTACTTC
NA	TRBV5-1	TRBJ2-7	NA	CASSLVYRASYEQYF	TGCGCCAGCAGCTTGGTGTACAGAGCCTCCTACGAGCAGTACTTC
NA	TRBV27	TRBJ1-3	NA	CASSPVGPRSGNTIYF	TGTGCCAGCAGTCCAGTGGGCCCGCGCTCTGGAAACACCATATATTTT
NA	TRBV20-1	TRBJ2-7	NA	CSARDGVSLYEQYF	TGCAGTGCTAGAGACGGGGTGAGCCTCTACGAGCAGTACTTC
NA	TRBV6-5	TRBJ1-5	NA	CASSYSRQSYSNQPQHF	TGTGCCAGCAGTTACTCGCGACAGAGCTATAGCAATCAGCCCCAGCATTTT
NA	TRBV9	TRBJ2-7	NA	CASSVGGGLPYEQYF	TGTGCCAGCAGCGTCGGGGGAGGACTTCCCTACGAGCAGTACTTC
NA	TRBV7-9	TRBJ1-1	TRBD1	CASSLDRVGTEAFF	TGTGCCAGCAGCTTGGACAGGGTTGGCACTGAAGCTTTCTTT
NA	TRBV5-4	TRBJ2-7	NA	CASSLGPGYSYEQYF	TGTGCCAGCAGCTTGGGTCCAGGGTACTCCTACGAGCAGTACTTC
NA	TRBV6-2/TRBV6-3	TRBJ2-5	TRBD2	CASTTRGAGPFIQETQYF	TGTGCCAGCACCACCCGAGGAGCGGGACCGTTCATCCAAGAGACCCAGTACTTC
NA	TRBV12-3/TRBV12-4	TRBJ2-1	NA	CASTLKYNEQFF	TGTGCCAGCACCCTCAAATACAATGAGCAGTTCTTC
NA	TRBV20-1	TRBJ2-5	NA	CSAFLFRVSGHSPAPQETQYF	TGCAGTGCCTTTCTTTTCAGGGTATCCGGTCACTCACCAGCTCCCCAAGAGACCCAGTACTTC
NA	TRBV2	TRBJ2-4	NA	CASSVGPSTGKNIQYF	TGTGCCAGCAGTGTAGGACCCTCGACGGGCAAAAACATTCAGTACTTC
NA	TRBV14	TRBJ1-6	NA	CASSQDSGRTNSPLHF	TGTGCCAGCAGCCAAGATTCTGGGAGGACCAATTCACCCCTCCACTTT
NA	TRBV24-1	TRBJ2-3	TRBD2	CATSDFAGGSTDTQYF	TGTGCCACCAGTGATTTCGCGGGAGGGAGCACAGATACGCAGTATTTT
NA	TRBV27	TRBJ2-2	NA	CASSSLGLGSSGELFF	TGTGCCAGCAGTTCCCTGGGGTTAGGATCGTCCGGGGAGCTGTTTTTT
NA	TRBV7-9	TRBJ1-2	NA	CASSPGVRYGYTF	TGTGCCAGCAGCCCAGGGGTGCGATATGGCTACACCTTC
NA	TRBV4-3	TRBJ1-2	NA	CASSQEEWQTAAGYTF	TGCGCCAGCAGCCAAGAAGAGTGGCAGACGGCAGCTGGCTACACCTTC
NA	TRBV6-2/TRBV6-3	TRBJ2-7	NA	CASRASYEQYF	TGTGCCAGCAGAGCCTCCTACGAGCAGTACTTC
NA	TRBV4-3	TRBJ1-1	NA	CASSQDRNGNTEAFF	TGCGCCAGCAGCCAAGATAGGAACGGGAACACTGAAGCTTTCTTT